This T cell receptor beta chain was sequenced in a study of cytomegalovirus exposure and HLA in healthy donors. V shed 5 bases and J 6 bases; nucleotides not matched to a gene: 11. The CDR3 extends over 16 amino acids. Germline CDR1 reads SGHNT; CDR2 reads YENEEA. The primer mix had 60 Vbeta and 13 Jbeta primers. Profiling relied on immunoSEQ multiplex PCR, and the TCRdb table lists in-frame clones only, not all of them. Of around 200,000 clones in the sample, around three quarters were seen once. This clone turned up a few times. The chain uses TRBV11-3 and TRBJ2-2, with 8 bases matching TRBD2. The sample taken for sequencing was PBMCs. The sequence derives from a young woman in good health and CMV-seronegative. In DNA form, the CDR3 reads TGTGCCAGCAGCCGCCCGGGGGGGGGACGGCCCGGGGAGCTGTTTTTT. This translates into CASSRPGGGRPGELFF.